A selection of T cell receptor beta chains follows, all from one sample in a study of CD8+CD57+ T cells in acquired aplastic anemia. TCRdb reanalysed the reads using MiXCR and keeps one entry per CDR3 protein. The data show about 200,000 distinct CDR3 sequences, about half seen once. The sequencing input was sorted CD4+, CD8+, or CD8+CD57+ T cells (not recorded which) from PBMCs. These receptors all come from a human donor with aplastic anemia. CDR3s include the opening cysteine and the closing phenylalanine or tryptophan. The D gene is left open where the match is weak. Clone size appears in some rows only: once, few, many, or a class for an expanded clone.

>TRBV7-2|TRBJ1-4|NA|NA
CASSPGIEKLFF
TGTGCCAGCAGCCCGGGGATAGAAAAACTGTTTTTT
>TRBV6-5|TRBJ1-1|NA|few
CASSSGPTEAFF
TGTGCCAGCAGCTCCGGGCCTACGGAAGCTTTCTTT
>TRBV7-9|TRBJ1-2|NA|NA
CASSQDQFLDYGYTF
TGCGCCAGCAGCCAAGATCAGTTTTTGGACTATGGCTACACCTTC
>TRBV7-6|TRBJ2-2|TRBD2|NA
CASRRLAGGDGELFF
TGTGCCAGCAGACGACTAGCGGGAGGGGATGGGGAGCTGTTTTTT
>TRBV5-6|TRBJ1-6|TRBD1|many
CASSSRTGSYNSPLHF
TGTGCCAGCAGCTCGCGGACAGGGAGCTATAATTCACCCCTCCACTTT
>TRBV14|TRBJ1-6|NA|many
CASSQAGRYHSPLHF
TGTGCCAGCAGCCAAGCAGGACGATACCATTCACCCCTCCACTTT
>TRBV3-1|TRBJ2-7|TRBD1|many
CASSHWDRGYEQYF
TGTGCCAGCAGCCATTGGGACAGGGGATACGAGCAGTACTTC
>TRBV9|TRBJ2-3|NA|NA
CASSVGGETSTDTQYF
TGTGCCAGCAGCGTAGGAGGAGAAACTAGCACAGATACGCAGTATTTT
>TRBV7-3|TRBJ2-1|TRBD2|NA
CASSFQGLAGADEQFF
TGTGCCAGCAGCTTCCAGGGACTAGCGGGAGCGGATGAGCAGTTCTTC
>TRBV19|TRBJ2-2|NA|NA
CASSIESLAPAGGELFF
TGTGCCAGTAGTATAGAGTCCCTAGCGCCTGCGGGCGGGGAGCTGTTTTTT
>TRBV7-2|TRBJ1-2|NA|NA
CASSLPTSRAYTF
TGTGCCAGCAGCCTACCGACATCCCGGGCATACACCTTC
>TRBV2|TRBJ1-2|TRBD1|NA
CASSPGTVGGYTF
TGTGCCAGCAGCCCCGGGACAGTCGGTGGCTACACCTTC
>TRBV29-1|TRBJ1-1|TRBD1|NA
CSAPGQGPGTEAFF
TGCAGCGCACCAGGACAGGGACCGGGCACTGAAGCTTTCTTT
>TRBV6-5|TRBJ1-3|NA|many
CASSYDPGNTIYF
TGTGCCAGCAGTTACGATCCTGGAAACACCATATATTTT
>TRBV19|TRBJ2-7|TRBD2|NA
CARAGLNISYEQYF
TGTGCCAGAGCGGGACTGAACATTTCCTACGAGCAGTACTTC
>TRBV19|TRBJ1-2|TRBD1|NA
CASSIGQGDYGYTF
TGTGCCAGTAGTATCGGACAGGGAGACTATGGCTACACCTTC
>TRBV6-5|TRBJ2-7|NA|many
CASSFQGPTYEQYF
TGTGCCAGCAGTTTTCAGGGCCCTACATACGAGCAGTACTTC
>TRBV11-2|TRBJ1-4|TRBD1|many
CASSLGTGTNEKLFF
TGTGCCAGCAGCTTAGGGACAGGGACTAATGAAAAACTGTTTTTT
>TRBV20-1|TRBJ1-3|TRBD1|NA
CSARNPGQRGNTIYF
TGCAGTGCTAGAAACCCGGGACAGAGAGGAAACACCATATATTTT
>TRBV2|TRBJ1-4|TRBD1|NA
CASSGDRDEKLFF
TGTGCCAGCAGTGGCGACAGGGATGAAAAACTGTTTTTT
>TRBV11-2|TRBJ2-7|TRBD1|NA
CASSVTGSYNEQYF
TGTGCCAGCAGCGTGACAGGGTCCTACAATGAGCAGTACTTC
>TRBV18|TRBJ2-7|NA|many
CASSPAGSSYEQYF
TGTGCCAGCTCACCGGCAGGGAGCTCCTACGAGCAGTACTTC
>TRBV7-2|TRBJ2-6|NA|NA
CASSPEGGRANVLTF
TGTGCCAGCAGCCCAGAGGGGGGGAGGGCCAACGTCCTGACTTTC
>TRBV10-2|TRBJ2-6|NA|few
CASSPTQRLGGANVLTF
TGCGCCAGCAGCCCGACTCAGCGGCTTGGGGGGGCCAACGTCCTGACTTTC
>TRBV11-2|TRBJ2-1|NA|many
CASSLSNRDNEQFF
TGTGCCAGCAGCTTAAGTAACAGGGACAATGAGCAGTTCTTC
>TRBV20-1|TRBJ1-2|NA|many
CSAEGDAAYGYTF
TGCAGTGCCGAGGGGGACGCAGCCTATGGCTACACCTTC
>TRBV2|TRBJ2-7|NA|many
CASSPRTVYLYEQYF
TGTGCCAGCAGCCCACGGACAGTTTACCTCTACGAGCAGTACTTC
>TRBV11-2|TRBJ2-7|NA|NA
CASSSTPGSEQYF
TGTGCCAGCAGCTCAACCCCAGGGTCCGAGCAGTACTTC